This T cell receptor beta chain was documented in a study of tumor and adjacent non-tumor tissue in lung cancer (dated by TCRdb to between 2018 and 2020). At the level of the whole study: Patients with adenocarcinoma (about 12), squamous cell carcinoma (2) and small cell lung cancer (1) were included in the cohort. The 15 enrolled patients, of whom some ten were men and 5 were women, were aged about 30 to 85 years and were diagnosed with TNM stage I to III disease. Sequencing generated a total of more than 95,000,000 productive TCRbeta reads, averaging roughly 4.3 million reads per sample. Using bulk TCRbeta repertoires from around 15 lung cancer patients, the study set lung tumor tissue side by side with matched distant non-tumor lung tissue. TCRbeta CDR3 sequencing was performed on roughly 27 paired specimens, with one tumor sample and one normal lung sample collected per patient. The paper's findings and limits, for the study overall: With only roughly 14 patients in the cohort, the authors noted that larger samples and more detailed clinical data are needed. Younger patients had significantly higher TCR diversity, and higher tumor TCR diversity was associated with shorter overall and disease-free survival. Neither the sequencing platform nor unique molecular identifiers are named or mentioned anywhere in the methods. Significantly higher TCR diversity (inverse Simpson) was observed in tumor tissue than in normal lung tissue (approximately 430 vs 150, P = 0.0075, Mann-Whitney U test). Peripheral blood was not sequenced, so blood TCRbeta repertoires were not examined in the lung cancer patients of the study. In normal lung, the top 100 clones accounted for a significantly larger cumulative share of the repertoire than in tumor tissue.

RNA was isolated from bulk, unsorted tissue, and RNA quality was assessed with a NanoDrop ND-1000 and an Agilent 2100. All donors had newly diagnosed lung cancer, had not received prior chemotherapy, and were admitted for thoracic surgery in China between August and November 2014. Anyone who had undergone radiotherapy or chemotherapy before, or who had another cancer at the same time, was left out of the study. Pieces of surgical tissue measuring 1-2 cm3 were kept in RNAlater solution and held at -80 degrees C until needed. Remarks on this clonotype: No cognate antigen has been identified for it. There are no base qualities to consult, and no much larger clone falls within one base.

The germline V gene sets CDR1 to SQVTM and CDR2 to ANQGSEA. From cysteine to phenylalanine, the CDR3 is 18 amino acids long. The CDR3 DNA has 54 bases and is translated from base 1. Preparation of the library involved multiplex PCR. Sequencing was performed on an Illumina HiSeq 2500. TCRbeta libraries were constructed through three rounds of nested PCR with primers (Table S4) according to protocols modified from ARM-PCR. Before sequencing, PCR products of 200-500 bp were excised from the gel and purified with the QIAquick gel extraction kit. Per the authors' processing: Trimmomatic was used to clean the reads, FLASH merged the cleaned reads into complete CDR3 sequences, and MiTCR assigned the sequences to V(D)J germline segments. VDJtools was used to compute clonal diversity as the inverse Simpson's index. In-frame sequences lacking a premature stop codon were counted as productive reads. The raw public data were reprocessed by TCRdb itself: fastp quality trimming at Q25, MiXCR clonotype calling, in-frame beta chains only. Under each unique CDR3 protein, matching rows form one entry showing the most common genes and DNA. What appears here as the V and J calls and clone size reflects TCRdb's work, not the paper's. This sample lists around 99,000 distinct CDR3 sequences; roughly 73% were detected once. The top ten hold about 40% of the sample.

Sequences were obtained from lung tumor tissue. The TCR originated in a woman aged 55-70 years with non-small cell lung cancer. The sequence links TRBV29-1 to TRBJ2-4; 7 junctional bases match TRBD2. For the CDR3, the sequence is CRAVLGLAVTIAKNIQYF. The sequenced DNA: TGCCGCGCCGTCTTAGGGCTAGCGGTGACCATAGCCAAAAACATTCAGTACTTC.